The rows below give T cell receptor beta chains drawn from one sample of a study of blood T cell repertoires in COVID-19. The data were produced by immunoSEQ multiplex PCR, yet TCRdb's version contains in-frame clones alone and is incomplete. This table has about 140,000 clones, around 88% appearing once. Sequencing was done on a sample of peripheral blood. The receptors here all came from a human donor in a cohort sampled during active COVID-19. The conserved cysteine and the conserved F or W are not part of the CDR3 here.

CDR3 protein	V gene	J gene
ASSQDSPNQPQH	TRBV5-8	TRBJ1-5
ASSQEGQLNTEAF	TRBV4-2	TRBJ1-1
ASSTPRRDTEAF	TRBV6-5	TRBJ1-1
SVVVEETQY	TRBV29-1	TRBJ2-5
ASSAGTGASRNYEQY	TRBV7-6	TRBJ2-7
ATSDGTAYGYT	TRBV24-1	TRBJ1-2
AGRTGMGTEAF	TRBV2	TRBJ1-1
ASKRGGPVTQY	TRBV28	TRBJ2-5
ASSLDQSGLAGVIREQY	TRBV5-1	TRBJ2-7
ASSVPDSGGKTQY	TRBV5-6	TRBJ2-5
ASSQGLGGEETQY	TRBV4-3	TRBJ2-5
ASSLSLLAGERTGELF	TRBV28	TRBJ2-2
ASSPAGGGSPLH	TRBV7-3	TRBJ1-6
ASTASGGALPGTDTQY	TRBV27	TRBJ2-3
AWSRLLPVYEQY	TRBV30	TRBJ2-7
ASSQVRTSGGYNEQF	TRBV3-1/TRBV3-2	TRBJ2-1
ASSPHQGLGNQPQH	TRBV19	TRBJ1-5
ASSALTGANTGELF	TRBV19	TRBJ2-2
ASSVTGASGNTIY	TRBV2	TRBJ1-3
ASSPRLTDGASYEQY	TRBV18	TRBJ2-7
ASSIVDREGQPQH	TRBV19	TRBJ1-5
ASTPPPPDRGYEQY	TRBV19	TRBJ2-7
AISEFAGAPGNQPQH	TRBV10-3	TRBJ1-5
ASSFRQGRDAF	TRBV12-3/TRBV12-4	TRBJ1-1
ASRGTGSYEQY	TRBV19	TRBJ2-7
ASRGSGQGNGYT	TRBV6-5	TRBJ1-2
ASSNRHRFNQPQH	TRBV21-1	TRBJ1-5
ASSHSGGGETQY	TRBV7-9	TRBJ2-5
ATSDPNREYEQY	TRBV24-1	TRBJ2-7
ASSLGVSNQPQH	TRBV6-2/TRBV6-3	TRBJ1-5
ASSLRAGTENQPQH	TRBV7-2	TRBJ1-5
ASSLALGSGANVLT	TRBV5-1	TRBJ2-6
ASSSSFRINSNQPQH	TRBV7-8	TRBJ1-5
ASSWGLAGSPSYEQY	TRBV5-6	TRBJ2-7
ASSPALTDTGELF	TRBV9	TRBJ2-2
ASSLFVGQDNTGELF	TRBV7-2	TRBJ2-2
ASSVLDSYTEAF	TRBV9	TRBJ1-1
ASSIRVPFGETQY	TRBV5-1	TRBJ2-5
SVEDLRGGWDGYT	TRBV29-1	TRBJ1-2
ASSQGGRGEQF	TRBV3-1/TRBV3-2	TRBJ2-1
ASSRATTYEQY	TRBV27	TRBJ2-7